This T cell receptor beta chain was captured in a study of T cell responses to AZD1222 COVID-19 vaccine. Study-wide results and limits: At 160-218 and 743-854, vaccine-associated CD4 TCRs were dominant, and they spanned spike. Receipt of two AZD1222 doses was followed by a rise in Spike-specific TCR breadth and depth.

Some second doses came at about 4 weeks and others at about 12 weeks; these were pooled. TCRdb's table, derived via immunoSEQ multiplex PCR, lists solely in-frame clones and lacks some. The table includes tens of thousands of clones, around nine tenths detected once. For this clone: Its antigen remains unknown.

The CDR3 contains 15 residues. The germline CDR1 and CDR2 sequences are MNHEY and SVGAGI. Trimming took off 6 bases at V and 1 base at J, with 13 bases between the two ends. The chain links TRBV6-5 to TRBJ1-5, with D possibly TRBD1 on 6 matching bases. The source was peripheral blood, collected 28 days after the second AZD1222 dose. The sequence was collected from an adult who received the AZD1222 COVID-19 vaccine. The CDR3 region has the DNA TGTGCCAGCAGAACAGGGACCTGGAGCAATCAGCCCCAGCATTTT. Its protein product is CASRTGTWSNQPQHF.